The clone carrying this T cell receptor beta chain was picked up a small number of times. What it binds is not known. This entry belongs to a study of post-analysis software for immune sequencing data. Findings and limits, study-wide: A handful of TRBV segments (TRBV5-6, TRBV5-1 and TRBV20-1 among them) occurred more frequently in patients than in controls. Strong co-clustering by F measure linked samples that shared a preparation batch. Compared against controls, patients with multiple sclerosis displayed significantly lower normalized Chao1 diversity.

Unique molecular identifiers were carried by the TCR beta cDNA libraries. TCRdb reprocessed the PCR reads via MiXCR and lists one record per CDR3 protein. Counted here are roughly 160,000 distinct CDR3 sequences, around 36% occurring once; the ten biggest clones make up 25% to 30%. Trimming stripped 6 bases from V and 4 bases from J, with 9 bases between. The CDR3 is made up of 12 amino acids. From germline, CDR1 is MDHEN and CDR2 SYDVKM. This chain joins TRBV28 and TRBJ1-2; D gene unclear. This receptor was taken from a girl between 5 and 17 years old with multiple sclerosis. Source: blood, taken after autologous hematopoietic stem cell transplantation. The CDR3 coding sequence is TGTGCCAGCAGCCAAAGTACCTATGGCTACACCTTC. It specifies CASSQSTYGYTF.